Only a few counts were recorded for the clone carrying this TCR beta chain. The germline gives CDR1 MGHDK, CDR2 SYGVNS. This CDR3 has 15 residues. V was cut by 4 bases and J by 8 bases, with 18 bases left in between. During its preparation, the TCRbeta library received unique molecular identifiers. TCRdb passed the PCR reads through MiXCR, listing each CDR3 protein once. The sample yields about 500,000 distinct CDR3 sequences, approximately 30% seen once. This specimen comes from a study of T-cell reconstitution after alpha-beta-depleted transplantation in children. The material sequenced was PBMCs from the stem cell graft donor, taken from the stem cell graft. The rearrangement uses TRBV25-1 and TRBJ2-1; TRBD2 might be the D (6 bases). This clonotype was sampled from a human donor who donated a stem cell graft to a child with aplastic anemia. The CDR3 protein is CASSANIGGDHEQFF. The CDR3 coding sequence is TGTGCCAGCAGTGCCAACATCGGCGGGGACCATGAGCAGTTCTTC.